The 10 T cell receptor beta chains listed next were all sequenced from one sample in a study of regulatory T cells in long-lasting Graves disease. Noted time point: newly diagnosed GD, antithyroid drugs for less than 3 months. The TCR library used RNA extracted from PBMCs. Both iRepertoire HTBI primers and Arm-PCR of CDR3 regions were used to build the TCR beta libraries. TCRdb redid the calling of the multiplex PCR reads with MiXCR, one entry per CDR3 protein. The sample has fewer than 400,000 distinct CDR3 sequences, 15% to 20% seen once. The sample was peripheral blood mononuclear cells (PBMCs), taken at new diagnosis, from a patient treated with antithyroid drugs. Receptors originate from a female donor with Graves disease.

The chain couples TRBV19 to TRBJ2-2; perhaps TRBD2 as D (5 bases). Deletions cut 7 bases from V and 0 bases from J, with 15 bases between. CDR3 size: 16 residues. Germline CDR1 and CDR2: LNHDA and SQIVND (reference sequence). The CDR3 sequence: CASMARTGANTGELFF. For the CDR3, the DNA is TGTGCCAGTATGGCCAGGACTGGGGCGAACACCGGGGAGCTGTTTTTT.

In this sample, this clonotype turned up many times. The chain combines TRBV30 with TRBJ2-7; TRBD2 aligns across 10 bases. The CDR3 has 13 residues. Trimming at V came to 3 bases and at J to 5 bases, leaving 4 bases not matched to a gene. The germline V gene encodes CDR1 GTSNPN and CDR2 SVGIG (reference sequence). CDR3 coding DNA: TGTGCCTGGAGAAGCGGGAGGGTCCACGAGCAGTACTTC. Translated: CAWRSGRVHEQYF.

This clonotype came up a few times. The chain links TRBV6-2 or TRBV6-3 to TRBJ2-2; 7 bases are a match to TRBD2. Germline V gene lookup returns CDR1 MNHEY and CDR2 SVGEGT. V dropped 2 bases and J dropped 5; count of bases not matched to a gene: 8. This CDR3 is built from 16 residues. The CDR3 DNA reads TGTGCCAGCAGTTACCTCACTAGCGTAGATACCGGGGAGCTGTTTTTT. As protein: CASSYLTSVDTGELFF.

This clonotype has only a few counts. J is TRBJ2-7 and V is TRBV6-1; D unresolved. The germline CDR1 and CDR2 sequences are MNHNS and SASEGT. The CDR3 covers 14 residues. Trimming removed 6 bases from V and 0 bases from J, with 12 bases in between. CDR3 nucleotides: TGTGCCAGCAGACGGACGGGTAGCTCCTACGAGCAGTACTTC. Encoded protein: CASRRTGSSYEQYF.

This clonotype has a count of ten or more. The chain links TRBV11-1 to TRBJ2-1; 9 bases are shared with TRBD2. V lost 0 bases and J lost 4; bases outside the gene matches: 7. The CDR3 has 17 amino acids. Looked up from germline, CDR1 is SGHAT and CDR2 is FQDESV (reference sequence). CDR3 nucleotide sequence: TGTGCCAGCAGCTTAGCGAAGGCTAGCGGGATGTACAATGAGCAGTTCTTC. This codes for CASSLAKASGMYNEQFF.

Here the CDR3 DNA reads TGTGCCGTCTCCCAGGGAGGGGGCACTGAAGCTTTCTTT. Encoded protein: CAVSQGGGTEAFF. The chain combines TRBV19 with TRBJ1-1, with D tentatively TRBD1 (6 bases). CDR1 is LNHDA and CDR2 is SQIVND in the germline V gene (reference sequence). V shed 11 bases and J shed 4 bases, with 17 bases lying between them. CDR3 length: 13 amino acids.

The CDR3, as DNA: TGTGCCAGCTCACCGGGAACGGTTCGGGCGGGCTATGGCTACACCTTC. This sequence encodes CASSPGTVRAGYGYTF. The chain employs TRBV18 and TRBJ1-2, with D uncertain. The CDR3 is 16 residues long. Germline V lookup: CDR1 KGHSH, CDR2 LQKENI. Trimming removed 3 bases at V and 4 bases at J, with 18 bases between.

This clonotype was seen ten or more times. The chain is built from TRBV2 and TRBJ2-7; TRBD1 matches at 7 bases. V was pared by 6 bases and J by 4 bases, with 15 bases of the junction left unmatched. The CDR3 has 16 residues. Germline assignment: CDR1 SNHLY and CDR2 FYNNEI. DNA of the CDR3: TGTGCCAGCAGGACCCCTCGCACAGGGGATCCTTACGAGCAGTACTTC. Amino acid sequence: CASRTPRTGDPYEQYF.

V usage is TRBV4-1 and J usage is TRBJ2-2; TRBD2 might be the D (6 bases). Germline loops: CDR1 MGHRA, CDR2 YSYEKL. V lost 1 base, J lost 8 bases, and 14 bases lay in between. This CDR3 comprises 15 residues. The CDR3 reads CASSQGWDSGGELFF. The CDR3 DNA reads TGCGCCAGCAGCCAAGGATGGGACTCGGGGGGGGAGCTGTTTTTT.

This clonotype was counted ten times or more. The DNA for the CDR3 is TGTGCCACCAGTTGGAGAGCGGGGTTGGGCATCCAGGAGCAGTTCTTC. Protein sequence: CATSWRAGLGIQEQFF. The V call is TRBV24-1, the J call TRBJ2-1, with TRBD2 matching 7 bases. CDR3 size: 16 residues. Germline V gives CDR1 KGHDR, CDR2 SFDVKD. The junction had 17 bases not matched to a gene; V was cut back by 6 bases and J by 10 bases.